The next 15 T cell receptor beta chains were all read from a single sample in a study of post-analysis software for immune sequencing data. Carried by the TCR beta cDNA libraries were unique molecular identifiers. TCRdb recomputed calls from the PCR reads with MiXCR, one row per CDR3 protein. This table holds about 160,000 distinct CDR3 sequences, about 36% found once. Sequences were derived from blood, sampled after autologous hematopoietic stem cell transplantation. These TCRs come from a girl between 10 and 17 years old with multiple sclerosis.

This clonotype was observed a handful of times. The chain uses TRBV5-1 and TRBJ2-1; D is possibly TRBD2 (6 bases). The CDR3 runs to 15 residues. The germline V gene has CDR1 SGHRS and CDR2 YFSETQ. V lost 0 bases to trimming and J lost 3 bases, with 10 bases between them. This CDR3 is CASSLEGSGYNEQFF. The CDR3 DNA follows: TGCGCCAGCAGCTTGGAGGGTAGCGGCTACAATGAGCAGTTCTTC.

The CDR3 loop reads CASSDSGGADEKLFF. The CDR3 region has the DNA TGCGCCAGCAGTGATTCTGGAGGCGCGGATGAAAAACTGTTTTTT. This sequence joins TRBV10-2 and TRBJ1-4, with unresolved D. This CDR3 is 15 amino acids long. CDR1 is WSHSY and CDR2 is SAAADI in the germline V gene. V lost 3 bases to trimming and J lost 6 bases, with 14 bases between them.

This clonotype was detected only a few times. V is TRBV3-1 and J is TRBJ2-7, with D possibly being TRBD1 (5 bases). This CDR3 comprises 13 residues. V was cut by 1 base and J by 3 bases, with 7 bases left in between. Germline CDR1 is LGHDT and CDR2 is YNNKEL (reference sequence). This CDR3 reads CASSQGQLYEQYF. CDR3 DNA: TGTGCCAGCAGCCAAGGACAGCTCTACGAGCAGTACTTC.

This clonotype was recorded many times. The CDR3 DNA reads as TGTGCCAGCAGCCCACCGACTAGCGGGATCGAGCAGTACTTC. Amino acids: CASSPPTSGIEQYF. The rearrangement joins TRBV7-2 to TRBJ2-7, with 11 bases that match TRBD2. The germline gives CDR1 SGHTA, CDR2 FQGNSA. There are 14 residues in the CDR3. V lost 5 bases to trimming and J lost 6 bases; unmatched junction nucleotides: 6.

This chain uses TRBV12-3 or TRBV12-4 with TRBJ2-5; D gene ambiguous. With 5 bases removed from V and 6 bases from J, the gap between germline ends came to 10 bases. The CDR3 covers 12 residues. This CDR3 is CASSQTKKTQYF. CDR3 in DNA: TGTGCCAGCAGTCAGACAAAAAAGACCCAGTACTTC.

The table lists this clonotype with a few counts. Here the CDR3 DNA reads TGTGCCAGCACTCGACTAGCGGGAGTTCTTGAGACCCAGTACTTC. Protein product: CASTRLAGVLETQYF. This rearrangement joins TRBV6-1 to TRBJ2-5, with 12 bases lining up with TRBD2. The germline CDR1 and CDR2 sequences are MNHNS and SASEGT. Trimming took 7 bases from V and 5 from J; bases not matched to a gene: 8. The CDR3 sequence is 15 residues long.

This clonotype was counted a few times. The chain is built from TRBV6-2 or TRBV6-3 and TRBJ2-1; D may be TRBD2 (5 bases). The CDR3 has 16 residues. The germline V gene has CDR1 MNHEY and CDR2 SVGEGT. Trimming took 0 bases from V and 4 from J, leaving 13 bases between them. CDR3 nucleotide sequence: TGTGCCAGCAGTTACTCGGTAATAGCGAGTTACAATGAGCAGTTCTTC. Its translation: CASSYSVIASYNEQFF.

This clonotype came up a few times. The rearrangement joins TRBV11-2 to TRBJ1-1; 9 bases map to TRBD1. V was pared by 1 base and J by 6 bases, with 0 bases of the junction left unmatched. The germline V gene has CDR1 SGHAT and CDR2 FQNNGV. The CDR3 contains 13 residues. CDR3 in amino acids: CASSLGQGAEAFF. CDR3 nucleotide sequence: TGTGCCAGCAGCTTAGGACAGGGGGCTGAAGCTTTCTTT.

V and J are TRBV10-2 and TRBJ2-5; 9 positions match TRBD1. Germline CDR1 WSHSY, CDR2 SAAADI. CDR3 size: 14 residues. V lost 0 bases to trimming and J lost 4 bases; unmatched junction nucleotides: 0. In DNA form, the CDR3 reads TGCGCCAGCAGTGAGTCGGACAGGGGAGAGACCCAGTACTTC. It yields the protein CASSESDRGETQYF.

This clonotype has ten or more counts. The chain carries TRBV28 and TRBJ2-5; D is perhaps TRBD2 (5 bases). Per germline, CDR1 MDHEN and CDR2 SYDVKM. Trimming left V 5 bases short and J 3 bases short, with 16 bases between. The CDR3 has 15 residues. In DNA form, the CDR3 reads TGTGCCAGCAGTCCCGCCGGGGTTGGCGAAGAGACCCAGTACTTC. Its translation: CASSPAGVGEETQYF.

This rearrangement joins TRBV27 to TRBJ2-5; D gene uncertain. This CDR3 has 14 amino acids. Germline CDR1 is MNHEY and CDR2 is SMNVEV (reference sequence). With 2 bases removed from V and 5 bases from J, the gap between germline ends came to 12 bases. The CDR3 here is CASSLRGDGETQYF. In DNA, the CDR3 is TGTGCCAGCAGTTTAAGAGGCGACGGGGAGACCCAGTACTTC.

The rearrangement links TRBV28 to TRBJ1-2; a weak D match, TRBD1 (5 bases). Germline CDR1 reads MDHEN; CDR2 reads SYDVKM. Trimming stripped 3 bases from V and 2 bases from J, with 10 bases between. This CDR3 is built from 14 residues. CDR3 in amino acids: CASSFVDRNYGYTF. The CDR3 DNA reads TGTGCCAGCAGTTTTGTTGACAGAAACTATGGCTACACCTTC.

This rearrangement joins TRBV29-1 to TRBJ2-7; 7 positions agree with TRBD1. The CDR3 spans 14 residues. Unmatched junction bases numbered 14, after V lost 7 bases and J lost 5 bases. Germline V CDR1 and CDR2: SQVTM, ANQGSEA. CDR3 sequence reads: CSAQETGASHEQYF. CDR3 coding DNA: TGCAGCGCCCAGGAAACAGGGGCTTCCCACGAGCAGTACTTC.

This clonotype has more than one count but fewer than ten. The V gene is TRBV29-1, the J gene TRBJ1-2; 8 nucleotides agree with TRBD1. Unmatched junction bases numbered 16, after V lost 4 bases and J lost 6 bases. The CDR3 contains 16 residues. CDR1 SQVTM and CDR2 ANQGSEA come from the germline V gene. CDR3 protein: CSVGAGQGASVDGYTF. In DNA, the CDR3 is TGCAGCGTTGGAGCGGGGCAGGGGGCTTCAGTGGATGGCTACACCTTC.

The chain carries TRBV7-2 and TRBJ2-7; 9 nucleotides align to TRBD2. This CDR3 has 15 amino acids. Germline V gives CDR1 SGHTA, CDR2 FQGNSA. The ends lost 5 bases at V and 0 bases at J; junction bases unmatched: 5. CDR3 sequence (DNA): TGTGCCAGCAGCCCGGGACTAGCCGTCTCCTACGAGCAGTACTTC. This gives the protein CASSPGLAVSYEQYF.